This TCR beta chain appears in the sequencing data of a study of T cell responses to AZD1222 COVID-19 vaccine. General study results and limits: Possibly, clonal diversity was underestimated; donors were largely white British and included more females. Receipt of two AZD1222 doses was followed by a rise in Spike-specific TCR breadth and depth.

Here immunoSEQ multiplex PCR was the method, and the copy in TCRdb shows in-frame clones only, minus some. The sample yields around 25,000 clones, roughly 84% seen once. A remark on this clone: Its antigen is unidentified.

The specimen was peripheral blood, collected 28 days after the second AZD1222 dose. This TCR derives from an adult who received the AZD1222 COVID-19 vaccine.

CDR3 nucleotides: TGCAGCGTTGGAACCCAGGGTGGGGATGGCTACACCTTC. Protein product: CSVGTQGGDGYTF. The chain employs TRBV29-1 and TRBJ1-2, with D possibly TRBD1 on 5 matching bases. Trimming took 4 bases from V and 6 from J, leaving 15 bases between them. The CDR3 spans 13 residues. Germline V lookup: CDR1 SQVTM, CDR2 ANQGSEA. The full variable domain, rest sourced from reference TRBV29-1 and TRBJ1-2, is SAVISQKPSRDICQRGTSLTIQCQVDSQVTMMFWYRQQPGQSLTLIATANQGSEATYESGFVIDKFPISRPNLTFSTLTVSNMSPEDSSIYLCSVGTQGGDGYTFGSGTRLTVV.